Shown below are 7 T cell receptor beta chains from a single sample sequenced in a study of PD-1 blockade in classical Hodgkin lymphoma. Time point meaning: newly diagnosed, previously untreated cHL patient sample. TCRdb's table, derived via immunoSEQ multiplex PCR, lists solely in-frame clones and lacks some. The sample contains 25,000 to 35,000 clones, approximately 94% of which appear only once. Material for sequencing was peripheral blood mononuclear cells (PBMCs). Receptor source: a human donor with classical Hodgkin lymphoma.

This chain connects TRBV5-1 to TRBJ1-2; 12 bases line up with TRBD1. Germline CDR1 and CDR2: SGHRS and YFSETQ. The ends lost 4 bases at V and 6 bases at J; junction bases unmatched: 7. The CDR3 loop spans 15 amino acids. CDR3 loop: CASSRPGQGADGYTF. DNA for the CDR3: TGCGCCAGCAGCCGGCCGGGACAGGGGGCCGATGGCTACACCTTC.

The chain recombines TRBV29-1 with TRBJ1-6; D call uncertain. This CDR3 contains 15 residues. CDR1 is SQVTM and CDR2 is ANQGSEA in the germline V gene. The V end was cut by 7 bases, the J end by 5 bases, with 18 bases between. CDR3 in amino acids: CSAFRPGGNNSPLHF. The CDR3 DNA sequence: TGCAGCGCTTTCCGACCGGGTGGGAATAATTCACCCCTCCACTTT.

The chain has TRBV11-2 and TRBJ1-1; the D gene is possibly TRBD1 (5 bases). Trimming pared 0 bases from V and 5 bases from J, leaving 16 bases between. The CDR3 consists of 16 residues. The V gene's germline CDR1 is SGHAT and CDR2 FQNNGV. CDR3 sequence: CASSLDEGWGRTEAFF. CDR3 bases: TGTGCCAGCAGCTTAGATGAGGGGTGGGGCCGGACTGAAGCTTTCTTT.

The chain links TRBV28 to TRBJ2-7; D is possibly TRBD2 (6 bases). CDR1 MDHEN and CDR2 SYDVKM come from the germline V gene. The CDR3 runs 14 residues. Trimming removed 6 bases from V and 0 bases from J, with 12 bases in between. The CDR3 here is CASREAGSSYEQYF. CDR3 coding DNA: TGTGCCAGCAGAGAAGCGGGTTCCTCCTACGAGCAGTACTTC.

V usage is TRBV27 and J usage is TRBJ1-1, with D hard to call. The CDR3 contains 11 residues. Trimming left V 6 bases short and J 4 bases short, with 6 bases between. The germline V gene encodes CDR1 MNHEY and CDR2 SMNVEV (reference sequence). The CDR3, as DNA: TGTGCCAGCAGAAGTGTCACTGAAGCTTTCTTT. This translates into CASRSVTEAFF.

The J gene is TRBJ2-7, the V gene TRBV18; possible D gene TRBD1, 7 bases. CDR1 KGHSH and CDR2 LQKENI come from the germline V gene. The CDR3 is 15 amino acids. V shed 2 bases and J shed 3 bases, with 14 bases lying between them. CDR3 coding DNA: TGTGCCAGCTCACCATCTCGGCAGGGGGGCTACGAGCAGTACTTC. Amino acid sequence: CASSPSRQGGYEQYF.

The chain is built from TRBV10-3 and TRBJ2-5, with D possibly being TRBD2 (6 bases). CDR3 length equals 15 residues. The V end lost 6 bases, the J end lost 5 bases, and 19 bases lay between the germline ends. The germline V gene encodes CDR1 ENHRY and CDR2 SYGVKD. The CDR3 DNA reads TGTGCCATCAGGGCGGAGTGGAGTAGCGGCGAGACCCAGTACTTC. Translated: CAIRAEWSSGETQYF.